This section outlines one TCR beta chain sequence together with its context. Antigen specificity is unknown. Other DNA sequences within the sample encode an identical CDR3. This record comes from a study of memory CD4+ T cells and cytomegalovirus serostatus. Findings of the study overall: About two fifths of the roughly 160 known CMV-associated TCRbeta sequences appeared in CD4+ memory. Median bootstrapped AUC for CMV status was approximately 0.95 originally, about 0.9 US-trained.

Germline trimming cut 6 bases from V and 5 bases from J; bases unmatched to any gene: 3. The CDR3 runs to 12 residues. Germline values: CDR1 SEHNR, CDR2 FQNEAQ (reference sequence). As handled by the study authors: Out-of-frame sequences were removed, leaving roughly 2,200,000 distinct TCRbeta sequences. The table came from immunoSEQ multiplex PCR; TCRdb's copy has only in-frame clones and leaves some out. For V, J and clone size, that table is used; D and trimming come from the DNA. This table holds about 61,000 clones, 82% found once. Single viable CD3+CD4+CD8-CD45RO+ cells were sorted as the memory CD4+ T cells. Donors' CMV status reflects serum IgG against pp150, pp28, p38, p52.

The specimen sequenced was memory CD4+ T cells from blood. This chain links TRBV7-9 with TRBJ2-5; 7 nucleotides agree with TRBD2. This TCR derives from an adult in good health and CMV-seronegative. CDR3 residues: CASRSGGETQYF. The CDR3 DNA reads TGTGCCAGCAGGTCCGGGGGGGAGACCCAGTACTTC. The full variable domain, completed using reference TRBV7-9 and TRBJ2-5, is DTGVSQNPRHKITKRGQNVTFRCDPISEHNRLYWYRQTLGQGPEFLTYFQNEAQLEKSRLLSDRFSAERPKGSFSTLEIQRTEQGDSAMYLCASRSGGETQYFGPGTRLLVL.